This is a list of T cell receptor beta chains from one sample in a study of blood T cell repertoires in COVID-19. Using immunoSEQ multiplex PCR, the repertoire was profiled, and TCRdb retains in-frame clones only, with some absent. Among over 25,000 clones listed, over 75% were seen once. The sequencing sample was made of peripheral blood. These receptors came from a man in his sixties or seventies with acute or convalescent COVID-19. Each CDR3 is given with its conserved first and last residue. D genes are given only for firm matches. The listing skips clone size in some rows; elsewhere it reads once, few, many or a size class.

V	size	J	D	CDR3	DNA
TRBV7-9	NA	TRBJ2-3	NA	CASKTGPSTDTQYF	TGTGCCAGCAAGACAGGCCCTAGCACAGATACGCAGTATTTT
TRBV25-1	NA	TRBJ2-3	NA	CASAGEYGTDTQYF	TGTGCCAGCGCAGGGGAGTACGGCACAGATACGCAGTATTTT
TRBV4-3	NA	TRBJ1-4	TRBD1	CASSQNPGQGFRKLFF	TGCGCCAGCAGCCAGAACCCGGGACAGGGATTTAGAAAACTGTTTTTT
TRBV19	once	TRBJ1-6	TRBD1	CASRTTGGDTNSPLHF	TGTGCCAGTAGGACGACAGGGGGCGATACCAATTCACCCCTCCACTTT
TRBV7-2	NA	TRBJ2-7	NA	CASSLAHSYEQYF	TGTGCCAGCAGCTTAGCACACTCCTACGAGCAGTACTTC
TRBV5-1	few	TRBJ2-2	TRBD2	CASSVTSGSSGELFF	TGCGCCAGCAGCGTGACTAGCGGGAGTTCCGGGGAGCTGTTTTTT
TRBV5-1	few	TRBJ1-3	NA	CASSLAQAGGNTIYF	TGCGCCAGCAGCTTGGCCCAGGCAGGCGGAAACACCATATATTTT
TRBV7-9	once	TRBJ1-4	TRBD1	CASSLPGQVSLDEKLFF	TGTGCCAGCAGCCTACCGGGACAGGTATCCCTCGATGAAAAACTGTTTTTT
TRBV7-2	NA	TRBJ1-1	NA	CASSSHLGGAEAFF	TGTGCCAGCAGCTCCCATTTGGGGGGGGCTGAAGCTTTCTTT
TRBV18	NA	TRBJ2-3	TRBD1	CASSPLRDRVGSDTQYF	TGTGCCAGCTCACCACTCCGGGACAGGGTTGGCTCAGATACGCAGTATTTT
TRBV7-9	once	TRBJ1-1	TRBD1	CASSGTGGTEAFF	TGTGCCAGCAGCGGGACAGGTGGCACTGAAGCTTTCTTT
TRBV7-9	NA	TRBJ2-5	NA	CASSNDIQETQYF	TGTGCCAGCAGCAATGACATCCAAGAGACCCAGTACTTC
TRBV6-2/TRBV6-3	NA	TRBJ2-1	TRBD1	CASSSGTGGNEQFF	TGTGCCAGCAGTTCCGGGACAGGGGGCAATGAGCAGTTCTTC
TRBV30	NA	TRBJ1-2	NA	CAWSLGQIKNYGYTF	TGTGCCTGGAGCCTCGGACAGATAAAAAACTATGGCTACACCTTC
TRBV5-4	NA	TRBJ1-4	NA	CASSSGDNEKLFF	TGTGCCAGCAGCTCGGGGGATAATGAAAAACTGTTTTTT
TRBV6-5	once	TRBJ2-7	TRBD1	CASSKSTGGTYEQYF	TGTGCCAGCAGTAAATCAACAGGGGGGACCTACGAGCAGTACTTC
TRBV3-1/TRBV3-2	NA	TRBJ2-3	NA	CASSLLGEGATDTQYF	TGTGCCAGCAGCCTTCTCGGAGAGGGCGCCACAGATACGCAGTATTTT
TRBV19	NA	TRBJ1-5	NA	CASSYEGVANRQPQHF	TGTGCCAGTAGTTACGAAGGGGTTGCCAATCGTCAGCCCCAGCATTTT
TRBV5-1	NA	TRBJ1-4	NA	CASSSGTATNEKLFF	TGCGCCAGCAGCTCCGGGACTGCAACTAATGAAAAACTGTTTTTT
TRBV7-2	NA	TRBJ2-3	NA	CASSPDSYTDTQYF	TGTGCCAGCAGCCCAGACAGTTACACAGATACGCAGTATTTT
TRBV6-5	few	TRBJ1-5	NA	CASSSANNQPQHF	TGTGCCAGCAGCAGCGCTAACAATCAGCCCCAGCATTTT
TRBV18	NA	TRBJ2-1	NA	CASSPRNGGDNEQFF	TGTGCCAGCTCACCACGAAACGGAGGGGACAATGAGCAGTTCTTC
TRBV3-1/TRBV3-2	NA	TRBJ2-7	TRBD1	CASSRTGKPYEQYF	TGTGCCAGCAGCCGGACAGGGAAGCCCTACGAGCAGTACTTC
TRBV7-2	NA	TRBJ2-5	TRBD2	CASSYTSGLAGGETQYF	TGTGCCAGCAGCTACACATCCGGACTAGCGGGAGGAGAGACCCAGTACTTC
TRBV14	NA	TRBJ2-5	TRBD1	CASSPQGAGETQYF	TGTGCCAGCAGCCCCCAGGGGGCGGGAGAGACCCAGTACTTC
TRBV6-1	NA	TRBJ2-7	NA	CASSEVGRDYEQYF	TGTGCCAGCAGTGAAGTTGGCAGGGATTACGAGCAGTACTTC
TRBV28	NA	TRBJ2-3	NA	CATHQLIGTDTQYF	TGTGCCACCCATCAGTTAATCGGCACAGATACGCAGTATTTT
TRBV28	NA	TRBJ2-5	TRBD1	CASSPSGQGEETQYF	TGTGCCAGCAGCCCCTCGGGACAGGGGGAAGAGACCCAGTACTTC
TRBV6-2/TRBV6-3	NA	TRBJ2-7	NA	CASSDFRQRFEQYF	TGTGCCAGCAGTGACTTCCGACAGCGCTTCGAGCAGTACTTC
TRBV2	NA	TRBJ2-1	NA	CASSPGSSNEQFF	TGTGCCAGCAGTCCCGGGTCGAGTAATGAGCAGTTCTTC
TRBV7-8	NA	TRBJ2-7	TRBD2	CASSFTSDSTYEQYF	TGTGCCAGCAGCTTCACTAGCGATTCAACCTACGAGCAGTACTTC
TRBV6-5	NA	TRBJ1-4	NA	CASSARGRGDEKLFF	TGTGCCAGCAGCGCCCGAGGGAGGGGGGATGAAAAACTGTTTTTT
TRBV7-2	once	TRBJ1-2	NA	CASSGGVNYGYTF	TGTGCCAGCAGCGGAGGGGTTAACTATGGCTACACCTTC
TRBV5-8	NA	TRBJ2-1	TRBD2	CASSLARGGDEQFF	TGTGCCAGCAGCCTGGCGCGGGGGGGGGATGAGCAGTTCTTC